The clone carrying this T cell receptor (beta chain) was found a few times. Its antigen is currently unknown. The data derive from a study of cytomegalovirus exposure and HLA in healthy donors. Study background: Around 89 million unique TCRs from HLA-typed donors made up an early data release. Whole-study results and caveats: Later analysis demonstrated an association between a missense DCLRE1C variant and TCR beta V- and J-gene trimming.

Unmatched junction bases numbered 9, after V lost 7 bases and J lost 6 bases. The CDR3 is made up of 14 amino acids. The germline gives CDR1 ENHRY, CDR2 SYGVKD. In the PCR, 60 Vbeta and 13 Jbeta primers were used. The assay was immunoSEQ multiplex PCR, and TCRdb's table has in-frame clones only and misses some. The table has 120,000 or so clones, roughly 71% seen once. The source material was PBMCs. The chain carries TRBV10-3 and TRBJ2-3; 8 nucleotides line up with TRBD1. The clonotype originates from a woman in her thirties or forties in good health and CMV-seropositive. This CDR3 is CAITDRGAADTQYF. In nucleotides, the CDR3 is TGTGCCATCACAGACAGGGGTGCTGCGGATACGCAGTATTTT.